This T cell receptor beta chain was identified in a study of T cells in Graves' hyperthyroidism and ophthalmopathy. The V gene lost 4 bases and the J gene lost 5 bases, with 18 bases spanning the gap. This CDR3 spans 15 amino acids. Germline V gene lookup returns CDR1 MGHRA and CDR2 YSYEKL. TCR beta CDR3 sequences were amplified from RNA transcripts. An initial round of RT-PCR targeting the TCR CDR3 relied on the HTBI primer set. MiXCR was run by TCRdb on the multiplex PCR reads, yielding one entry per CDR3 protein. The sample yields fewer than 650,000 distinct CDR3 sequences, around 15% seen once. This sequence was found in a middle-aged woman with Graves' ophthalmopathy. The chain uses TRBV4-1 and TRBJ2-7, with D possibly matching TRBD2 (6 bases). Sequenced sample: blood. Here the CDR3 DNA reads TGCGCCAGCAGCCGGGGACCCAGGGAGGAGAACGAGCAGTACTTC. Amino acids: CASSRGPREENEQYF.